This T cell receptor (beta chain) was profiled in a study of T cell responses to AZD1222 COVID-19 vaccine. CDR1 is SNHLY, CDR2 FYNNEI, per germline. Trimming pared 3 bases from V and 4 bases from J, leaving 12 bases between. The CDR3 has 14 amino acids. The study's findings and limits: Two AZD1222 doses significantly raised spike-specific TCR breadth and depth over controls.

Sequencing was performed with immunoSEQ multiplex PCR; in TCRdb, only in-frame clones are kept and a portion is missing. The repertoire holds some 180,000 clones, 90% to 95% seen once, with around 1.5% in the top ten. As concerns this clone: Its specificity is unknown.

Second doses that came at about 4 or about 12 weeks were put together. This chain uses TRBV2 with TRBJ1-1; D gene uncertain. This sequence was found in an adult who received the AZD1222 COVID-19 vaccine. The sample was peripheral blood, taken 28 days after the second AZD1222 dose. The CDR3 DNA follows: TGTGCCAGCAGTGATTCGGGGAAAGTCACTGAAGCTTTCTTT. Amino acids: CASSDSGKVTEAFF. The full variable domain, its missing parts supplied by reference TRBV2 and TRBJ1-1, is EPEVTQTPSHQVTQMGQEVILRCVPISNHLYFYWYRQILGQKVEFLVSFYNNEISEKSEIFDDQFSVERPDGSNFTLKIRSTKLEDSAMYFCASSDSGKVTEAFFGQGTRLTVV.